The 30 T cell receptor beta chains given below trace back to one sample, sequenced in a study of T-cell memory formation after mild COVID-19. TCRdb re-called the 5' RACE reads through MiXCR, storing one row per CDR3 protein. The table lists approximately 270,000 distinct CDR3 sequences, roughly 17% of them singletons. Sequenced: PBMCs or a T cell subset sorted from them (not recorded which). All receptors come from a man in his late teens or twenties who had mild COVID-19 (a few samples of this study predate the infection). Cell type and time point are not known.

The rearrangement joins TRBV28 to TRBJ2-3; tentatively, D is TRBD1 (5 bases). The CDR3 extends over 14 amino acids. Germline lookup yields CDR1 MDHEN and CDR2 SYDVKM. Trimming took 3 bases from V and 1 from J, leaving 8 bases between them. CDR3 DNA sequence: TGTGCCAGCAGTTTTCAAGGGGGCACAGATACGCAGTATTTT. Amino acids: CASSFQGGTDTQYF. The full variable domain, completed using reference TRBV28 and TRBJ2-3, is DVKVTQSSRYLVKRTGEKVFLECVQDMDHENMFWYRQDPGLGLRLIYFSYDVKMKEKGDIPEGYSVSREKKERFSLILESASTNQTSMYLCASSFQGGTDTQYFGPGTRLTVL.

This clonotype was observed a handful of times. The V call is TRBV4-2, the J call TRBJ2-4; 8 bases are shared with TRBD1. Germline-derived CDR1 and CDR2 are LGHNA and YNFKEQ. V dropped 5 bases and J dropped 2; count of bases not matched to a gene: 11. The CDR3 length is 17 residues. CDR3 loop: CASSTQDRGTTKNIQYF. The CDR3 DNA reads TGTGCCAGCAGCACACAAGACAGGGGTACTACCAAAAACATTCAGTACTTC.

In DNA, the CDR3 is TGCGCCAGCAGCCAAGAGGCGGGCAATGGCTACACCTTC. This translates into CASSQEAGNGYTF. The rearrangement uses TRBV4-3 and TRBJ1-2; no definite D call. The germline V and J ends were trimmed by 0 bases and 6 bases, with 8 bases remaining between them. CDR3 length: 13 amino acids. Germline lookup yields CDR1 LGHNA and CDR2 YSLEER.

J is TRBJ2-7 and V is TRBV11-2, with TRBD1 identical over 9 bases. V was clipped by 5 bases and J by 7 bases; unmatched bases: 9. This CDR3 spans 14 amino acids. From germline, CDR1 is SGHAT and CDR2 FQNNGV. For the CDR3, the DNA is TGTGCCAGCAGCCCTTGGACAGGGGAAGGAGAGCAGTACTTC. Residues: CASSPWTGEGEQYF.

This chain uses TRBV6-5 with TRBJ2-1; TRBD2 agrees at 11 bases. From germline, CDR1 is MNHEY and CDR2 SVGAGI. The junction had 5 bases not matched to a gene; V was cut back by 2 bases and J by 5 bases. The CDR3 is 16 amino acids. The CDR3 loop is CASSYEPGLADNEQFF. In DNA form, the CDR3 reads TGTGCCAGCAGTTACGAACCGGGACTAGCGGACAATGAGCAGTTCTTC.

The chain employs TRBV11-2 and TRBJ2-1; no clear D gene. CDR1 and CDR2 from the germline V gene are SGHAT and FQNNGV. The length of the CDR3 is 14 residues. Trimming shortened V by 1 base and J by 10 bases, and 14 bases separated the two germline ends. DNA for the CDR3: TGTGCCAGCAGCTTAGGGTCGCACACAGTCGAGCAGTTCTTC. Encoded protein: CASSLGSHTVEQFF.

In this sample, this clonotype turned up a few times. CDR3 loop: CASSYLNTEAFF. CDR3 DNA sequence: TGTGCCAGCAGTTACTTGAACACTGAAGCTTTCTTT. The rearrangement links TRBV6-2 or TRBV6-3 to TRBJ1-1; no clear D gene. CDR3 length equals 12 residues. Germline V gene data show CDR1 as MNHEY and CDR2 as SVGEGT. The V end was cut by 1 base, the J end by 0 bases, with 0 bases between.

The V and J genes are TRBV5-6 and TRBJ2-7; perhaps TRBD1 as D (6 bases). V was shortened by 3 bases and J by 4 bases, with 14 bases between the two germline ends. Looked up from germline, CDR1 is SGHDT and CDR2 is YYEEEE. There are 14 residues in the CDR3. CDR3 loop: CASSSSRTEYEQYV. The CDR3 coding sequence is TGTGCCAGCAGCTCATCCCGGACAGAGTACGAGCAGTACGTC.

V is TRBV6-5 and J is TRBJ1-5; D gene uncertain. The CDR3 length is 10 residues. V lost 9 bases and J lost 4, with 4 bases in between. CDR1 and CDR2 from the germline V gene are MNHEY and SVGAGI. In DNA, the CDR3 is TGTGCCAGGGGTAATCAGCCCCAGCATTTT. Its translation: CARGNQPQHF.

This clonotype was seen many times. CDR3 in DNA: TGTGCCAGCAGCCCCTATAGCGGGGGGCCAGGAGAGACCCAGTACTTC. As protein: CASSPYSGGPGETQYF. The chain recombines TRBV9 with TRBJ2-5; the match to TRBD2 covers 10 bases. The CDR3 length is 16 residues. J lost 4 bases, V lost 4 bases, and 10 bases had no gene match. Germline loops: CDR1 SGDLS, CDR2 YYNGEE.

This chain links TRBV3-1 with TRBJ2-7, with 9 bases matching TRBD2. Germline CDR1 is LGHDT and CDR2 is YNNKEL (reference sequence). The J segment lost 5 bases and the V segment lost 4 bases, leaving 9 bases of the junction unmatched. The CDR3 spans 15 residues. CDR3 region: CASSLLAGGGHEQYF. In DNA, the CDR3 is TGTGCCAGCAGCCTTTTGGCGGGGGGGGGCCACGAGCAGTACTTC.

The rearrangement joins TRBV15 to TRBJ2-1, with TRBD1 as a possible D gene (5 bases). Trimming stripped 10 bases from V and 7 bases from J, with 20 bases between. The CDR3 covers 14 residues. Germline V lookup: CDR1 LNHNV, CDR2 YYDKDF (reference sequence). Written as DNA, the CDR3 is TGTGCCAGCAAGGAGTCGACAGTCGAGAATGAGCAGTTCTTC. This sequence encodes CASKESTVENEQFF.

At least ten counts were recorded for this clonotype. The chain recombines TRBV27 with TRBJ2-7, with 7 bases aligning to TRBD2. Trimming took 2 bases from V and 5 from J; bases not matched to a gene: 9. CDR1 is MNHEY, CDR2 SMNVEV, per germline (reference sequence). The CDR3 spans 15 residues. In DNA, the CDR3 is TGTGCCAGCAGTTTAAGACCGGGGGGTTTGGACGAGCAGTACTTC. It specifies CASSLRPGGLDEQYF.

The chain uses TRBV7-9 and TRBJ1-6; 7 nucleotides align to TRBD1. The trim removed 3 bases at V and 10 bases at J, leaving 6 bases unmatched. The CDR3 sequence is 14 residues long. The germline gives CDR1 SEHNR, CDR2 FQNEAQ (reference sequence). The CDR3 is CASSFTGVGSPLHF. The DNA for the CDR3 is TGTGCCAGCAGCTTCACAGGGGTAGGATCACCCCTCCACTTT.

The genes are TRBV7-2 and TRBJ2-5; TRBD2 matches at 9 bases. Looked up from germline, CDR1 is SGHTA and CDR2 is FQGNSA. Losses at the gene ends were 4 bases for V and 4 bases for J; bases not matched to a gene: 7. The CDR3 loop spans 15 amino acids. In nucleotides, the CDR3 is TGTGCCAGCAGCTCTCAGATAGCGGGGGCAGAGACCCAGTACTTC. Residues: CASSSQIAGAETQYF.

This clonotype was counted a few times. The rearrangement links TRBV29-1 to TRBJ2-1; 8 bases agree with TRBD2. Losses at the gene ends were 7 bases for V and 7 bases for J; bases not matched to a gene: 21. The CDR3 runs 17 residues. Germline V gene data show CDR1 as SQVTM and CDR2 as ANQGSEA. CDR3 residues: CSALEGSTRSGINEQFF. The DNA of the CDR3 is TGCAGCGCCCTCGAGGGATCAACCCGTAGCGGGATAAATGAGCAGTTCTTC.

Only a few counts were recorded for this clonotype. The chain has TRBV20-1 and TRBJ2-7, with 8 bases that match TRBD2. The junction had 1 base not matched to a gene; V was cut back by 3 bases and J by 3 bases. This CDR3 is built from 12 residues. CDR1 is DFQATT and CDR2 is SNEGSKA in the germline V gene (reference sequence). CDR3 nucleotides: TGCAGTGCTAGCGGGGGGGGCTACGAGCAGTACGTC. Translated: CSASGGGYEQYV.

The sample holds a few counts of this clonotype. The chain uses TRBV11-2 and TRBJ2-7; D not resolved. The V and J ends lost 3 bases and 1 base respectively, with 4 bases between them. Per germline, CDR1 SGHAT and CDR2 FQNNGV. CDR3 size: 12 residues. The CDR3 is CASSFASYEQYF. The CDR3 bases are TGTGCCAGCAGCTTTGCTTCCTACGAGCAGTACTTC.

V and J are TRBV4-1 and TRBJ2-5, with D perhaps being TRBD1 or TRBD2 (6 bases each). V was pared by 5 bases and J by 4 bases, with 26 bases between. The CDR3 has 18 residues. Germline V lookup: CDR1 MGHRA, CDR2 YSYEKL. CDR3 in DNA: TGCGCCAGCAGCGCATTAGGACTAAGGGGCAGGGGACGAGAGACCCAGTACTTC. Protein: CASSALGLRGRGRETQYF.

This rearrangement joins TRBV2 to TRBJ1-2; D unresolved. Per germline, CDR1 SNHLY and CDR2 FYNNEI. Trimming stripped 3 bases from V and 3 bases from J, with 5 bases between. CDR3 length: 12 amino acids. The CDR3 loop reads CASSDAYYGYTF. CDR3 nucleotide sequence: TGTGCCAGCAGTGATGCCTACTATGGCTACACCTTC. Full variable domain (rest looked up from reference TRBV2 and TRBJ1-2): EPEVTQTPSHQVTQMGQEVILRCVPISNHLYFYWYRQILGQKVEFLVSFYNNEISEKSEIFDDQFSVERPDGSNFTLKIRSTKLEDSAMYFCASSDAYYGYTFGSGTRLTVV.

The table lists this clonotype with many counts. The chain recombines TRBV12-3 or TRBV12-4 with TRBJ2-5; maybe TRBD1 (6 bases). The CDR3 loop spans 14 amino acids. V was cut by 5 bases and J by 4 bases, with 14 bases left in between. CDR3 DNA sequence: TGTGCCAGCAGTCCGGGACAACGGGGAGAGACCCAGTACTTC. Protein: CASSPGQRGETQYF.

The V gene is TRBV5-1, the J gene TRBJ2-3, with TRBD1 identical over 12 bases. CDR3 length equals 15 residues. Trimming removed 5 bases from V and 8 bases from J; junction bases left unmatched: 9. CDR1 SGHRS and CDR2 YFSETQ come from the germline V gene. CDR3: CASRPPGQGAGTQYF. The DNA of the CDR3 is TGCGCCAGCAGGCCCCCGGGACAGGGGGCTGGTACGCAGTATTTT.

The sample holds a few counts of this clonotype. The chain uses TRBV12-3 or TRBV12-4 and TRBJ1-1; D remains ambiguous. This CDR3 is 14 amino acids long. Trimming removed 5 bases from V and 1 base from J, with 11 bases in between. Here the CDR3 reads CASSDQVTNTEAFF. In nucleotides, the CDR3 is TGTGCCAGCAGTGACCAGGTGACGAACACTGAAGCTTTCTTT.

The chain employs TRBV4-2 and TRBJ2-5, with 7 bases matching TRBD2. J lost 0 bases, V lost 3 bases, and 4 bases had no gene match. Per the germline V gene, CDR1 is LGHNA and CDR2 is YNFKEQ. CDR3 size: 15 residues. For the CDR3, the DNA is TGTGCCAGCAGCCATTCCGGGACTAACCAAGAGACCCAGTACTTC. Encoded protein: CASSHSGTNQETQYF.

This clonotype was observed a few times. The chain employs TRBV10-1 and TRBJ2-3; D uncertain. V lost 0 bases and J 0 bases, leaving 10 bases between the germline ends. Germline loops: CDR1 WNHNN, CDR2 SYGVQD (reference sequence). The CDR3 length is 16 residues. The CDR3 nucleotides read TGCGCCAGCAGTGAGTCGGAAGGATTGAGCACAGATACGCAGTATTTT. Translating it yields CASSESEGLSTDTQYF.

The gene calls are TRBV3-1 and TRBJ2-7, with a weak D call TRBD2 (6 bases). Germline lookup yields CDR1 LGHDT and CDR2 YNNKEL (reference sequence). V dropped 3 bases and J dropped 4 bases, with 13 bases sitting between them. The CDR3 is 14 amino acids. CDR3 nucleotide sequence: TGTGCCAGCAGCCAGCCGGGGGAAGGATACGAGCAGTACTTC. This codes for CASSQPGEGYEQYF.

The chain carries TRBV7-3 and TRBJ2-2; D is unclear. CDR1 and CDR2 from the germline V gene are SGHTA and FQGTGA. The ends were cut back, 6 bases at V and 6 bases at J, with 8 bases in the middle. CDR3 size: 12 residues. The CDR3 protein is CASRTGPGELFF. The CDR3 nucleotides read TGTGCCAGCAGGACGGGTCCCGGGGAGCTGTTTTTT.

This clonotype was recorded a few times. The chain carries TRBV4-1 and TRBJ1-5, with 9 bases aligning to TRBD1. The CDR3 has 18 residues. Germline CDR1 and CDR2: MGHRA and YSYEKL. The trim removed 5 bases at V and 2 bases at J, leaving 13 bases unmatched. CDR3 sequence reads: CASSGSTGGGMGNQPQHF. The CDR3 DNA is TGCGCCAGCAGCGGCAGTACAGGGGGCGGTATGGGCAATCAGCCCCAGCATTTT.

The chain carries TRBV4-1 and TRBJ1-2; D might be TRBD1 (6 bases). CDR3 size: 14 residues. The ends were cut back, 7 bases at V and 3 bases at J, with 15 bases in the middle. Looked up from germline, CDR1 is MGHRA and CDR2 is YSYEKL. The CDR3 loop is CASTHGEGDYGYTF. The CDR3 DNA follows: TGCGCCAGCACCCACGGCGAGGGGGACTATGGCTACACCTTC.

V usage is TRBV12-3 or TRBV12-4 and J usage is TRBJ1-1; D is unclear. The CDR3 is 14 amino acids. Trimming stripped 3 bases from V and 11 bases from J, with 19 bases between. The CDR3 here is CASSLPILAGTAFF. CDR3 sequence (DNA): TGTGCCAGCAGTTTGCCGATTTTGGCCGGAACGGCTTTCTTT.